These 25 T cell receptor beta chains came from one sample sequenced in a study of cytomegalovirus exposure and HLA in healthy donors. The PCR employed 60 Vbeta primers together with 13 Jbeta primers. The protocol was immunoSEQ multiplex PCR, while the TCRdb copy is restricted to in-frame clones and leaves out a portion. Among more than 150,000 clones listed, around 83% were seen once. The sequencing sample was made of PBMCs. These receptors all come from a man between 50 and 59 years old in good health and CMV-seronegative.

The chain recombines TRBV10-1 with TRBJ2-5; maybe TRBD2 (6 bases). Germline values: CDR1 WNHNN, CDR2 SYGVQD (reference sequence). The germline V and J ends were trimmed by 6 bases and 11 bases, with 10 bases remaining between them. CDR3 length equals 10 residues. The CDR3 nucleotides are TGCGCCAGCAGCTCGGGGGAGCAGTACTTC. This translates into CASSSGEQYF.

This clone was detected once. The V gene is TRBV5-1, the J gene TRBJ2-7; TRBD1 matches 8 bases. CDR3 length: 14 amino acids. Germline-derived CDR1 and CDR2 are SGHRS and YFSETQ. V lost 2 bases and J lost 6; bases outside the gene matches: 7. CDR3 loop: CASSFRQGAGEQYF. DNA of the CDR3: TGCGCCAGCAGCTTTCGGCAGGGGGCGGGCGAGCAGTACTTC.

V gene TRBV28 combines with J gene TRBJ1-1, with D unresolved. The CDR3 has 14 amino acids. Trimming cost V 6 bases and J 5 bases, with 16 bases left between them. Germline V gives CDR1 MDHEN, CDR2 SYDVKM. The CDR3 coding sequence is TGTGCCAGCAGACCGGGAGGGCCAGAAACTGAAGCTTTCTTT. This gives the protein CASRPGGPETEAFF.

V and J are TRBV18 and TRBJ2-3; 14 positions match TRBD2. The CDR3 extends over 18 amino acids. Germline CDR1 and CDR2: KGHSH and LQKENI. The junction had 9 bases not matched to a gene; V was cut back by 3 bases and J by 4 bases. The CDR3 sequence is CASSPPGLAGDGSDTQYF. CDR3 bases: TGTGCCAGCTCACCGCCGGGACTAGCGGGAGACGGCTCAGATACGCAGTATTTT.

This chain connects TRBV11-3 to TRBJ1-3; no clear D gene. V was pared by 4 bases and J by 2 bases, with 9 bases between. There are 14 residues in the CDR3. Germline CDR1 is SGHNT and CDR2 is YENEEA. CDR3 region: CASSSSGAGNTIYF. The CDR3 nucleotides read TGTGCCAGCAGCTCCTCCGGGGCTGGAAACACCATATATTTT.

The chain has TRBV19 and TRBJ1-1, with TRBD1 identical over 9 bases. The V and J ends lost 6 bases and 7 bases, in that order; junction bases with no gene match: 12. Germline loops: CDR1 LNHDA, CDR2 SQIVND (reference sequence). The length of the CDR3 is 15 residues. CDR3 in amino acids: CASSPAGTGSGEAFF. DNA of the CDR3: TGTGCCAGTAGCCCTGCCGGGACAGGGAGCGGTGAAGCTTTCTTT.

V gene TRBV9 combines with J gene TRBJ2-6; possibly TRBD1 for D (6 bases). The V gene lost 0 bases and the J gene lost 5 bases, with 9 bases spanning the gap. Germline V CDR1 and CDR2: SGDLS, YYNGEE. This CDR3 is built from 15 residues. Here the CDR3 DNA reads TGTGCCAGCAGCGTAGGACAGGCCCGGGCCAACGTCCTGACTTTC. It encodes CASSVGQARANVLTF.

The chain recombines TRBV29-1 with TRBJ2-1; 14 bases align to TRBD2. CDR1 and CDR2 (germline): SQVTM, ANQGSEA. With V trimmed by 6 bases and J by 8 bases, 6 bases remained unmatched. There are 14 residues in the CDR3. The CDR3 region has the DNA TGCAGCGTCCCCGGACTAGCGGGGGGCGATGAGCAGTTCTTC. Encoded protein: CSVPGLAGGDEQFF.

This rearrangement joins TRBV4-2 to TRBJ2-5, with D possibly being TRBD2 (6 bases). The end of the DNA is better explained by TRBJ2-7, so the J call may be wrong. The CDR3 length is 16 residues. Germline V lookup: CDR1 LGHNA, CDR2 YNFKEQ. The CDR3 protein is CASSSGGSSGTYEQYF. CDR3 nucleotide sequence: TGTGCCAGCAGCTCAGGAGGGAGTAGCGGAACCTACGAGCAGTACTTC.

The rearrangement joins TRBV7-2 to TRBJ2-7; tentatively, D is TRBD2 (6 bases). The length of the CDR3 is 14 residues. Trimming removed 4 bases from V and 6 bases from J, with 16 bases in between. CDR1 is SGHTA and CDR2 is FQGNSA in the germline V gene. CDR3 residues: CASSSVAANPEQYF. For the CDR3, the DNA is TGTGCCAGCAGCTCGGTAGCGGCAAACCCCGAGCAGTACTTC.

The chain couples TRBV6-5 to TRBJ1-1; D is perhaps TRBD1 (5 bases). The CDR3 contains 14 residues. Trimming took 6 bases from V and 2 from J, leaving 13 bases between them. Looked up from germline, CDR1 is MNHEY and CDR2 is SVGAGI. CDR3 bases: TGTGCCAGCAGCGGAACGAGGACAAACACTGAAGCTTTCTTT. It specifies CASSGTRTNTEAFF.

This rearrangement joins TRBV6-5 to TRBJ1-5; TRBD1 matches 8 bases. This CDR3 region has 14 residues. J lost 2 bases, V lost 5 bases, and 2 bases had no gene match. In germline, CDR1 is MNHEY, CDR2 SVGAGI. In nucleotides, the CDR3 is TGTGCCAGCAGTACGGGACAGGGCAATCAGCCCCAGCATTTT. This codes for CASSTGQGNQPQHF.

The chain carries TRBV6-4 and TRBJ1-1, with D possibly matching TRBD1 (5 bases). CDR1 and CDR2 from the germline V gene are MRHNA and SNTAGT. This CDR3 contains 13 residues. V lost 0 bases, J lost 4 bases, and 6 bases lay in between. CDR3 nucleotides: TGTGCCAGCAGTGACTCCCAGGGCACTGAAGCTTTCTTT. Protein product: CASSDSQGTEAFF.

J is TRBJ2-5 and V is TRBV7-2, with 7 bases lining up with TRBD2. Germline V lookup: CDR1 SGHTA, CDR2 FQGNSA. The CDR3 runs 15 residues. V was clipped by 1 base and J by 1 base; unmatched bases: 3. The CDR3 DNA sequence: TGTGCCAGCAGCTTAGTCGCTAGCGGCCAAGAGACCCAGTACTTC. As protein: CASSLVASGQETQYF.

The count of this clone is one. The genes are TRBV2 and TRBJ2-2, with 10 bases identical to TRBD1. The CDR3 consists of 16 residues. CDR1 and CDR2 from the germline V gene are SNHLY and FYNNEI. V trimming: 7 bases; J trimming: 5 bases; junction bases outside the gene matches: 10. The CDR3 spells CASKDRGPPGTGELFF. The CDR3 DNA sequence: TGTGCCAGCAAAGACAGGGGGCCCCCGGGGACCGGGGAGCTGTTTTTT.

This chain connects TRBV12-5 to TRBJ2-3; 12 nucleotides match TRBD2. J was trimmed by 2 bases and V by 1 base; bases with no gene match: 1. This CDR3 contains 16 residues. Germline CDR1 reads LGHNT; CDR2 reads FRNRAP. In DNA, the CDR3 is TGTGCTAGTGGTTTGGGGACTAGCGGGGACACAGATACGCAGTATTTT. It is translated as CASGLGTSGDTDTQYF. Full variable domain (rest looked up from reference TRBV12-5 and TRBJ2-3): DARVTQTPRHKVTEMGQEVTMRCQPILGHNTVFWYRQTMMQGLELLAYFRNRAPLDDSGMPKDRFSAEMPDATLATLKIQPSEPRDSAVYFCASGLGTSGDTDTQYFGPGTRLTVL.

The chain couples TRBV11-2 to TRBJ2-1, with D maybe TRBD1 (7 bases). V was shortened by 2 bases and J by 0 bases, with 11 bases between the two germline ends. This CDR3 comprises 16 residues. Per the germline V gene, CDR1 is SGHAT and CDR2 is FQNNGV. CDR3 region: CASSLFQGGSYNEQFF. DNA for the CDR3: TGTGCCAGCAGCTTATTCCAGGGGGGCTCCTACAATGAGCAGTTCTTC.

V and J are TRBV19 and TRBJ2-1; D possibly corresponds to TRBD1 (5 bases). The CDR3 sequence is 13 residues long. Germline V gives CDR1 LNHDA, CDR2 SQIVND (reference sequence). V lost 2 bases and J 9 bases, leaving 11 bases between the germline ends. CDR3 in amino acids: CASSIRAGPEQFF. The CDR3 DNA reads as TGTGCCAGTAGTATACGAGCAGGGCCTGAGCAGTTCTTC.

This clone has a single count. The chain employs TRBV7-2 and TRBJ2-1, with 8 bases identical to TRBD1. Trimming cost V 6 bases and J 7 bases; bases outside gene matches: 11. CDR1 SGHTA and CDR2 FQGNSA come from the germline V gene. The CDR3 totals 15 residues. The CDR3 loop is CASRTQRTGLNEQFF. As DNA, the CDR3 is TGTGCCAGCAGAACGCAACGGACAGGGCTTAATGAGCAGTTCTTC.

This rearrangement joins TRBV19 to TRBJ1-6; D remains ambiguous. CDR1 is LNHDA and CDR2 is SQIVND in the germline V gene (reference sequence). This CDR3 has 12 residues. The V end was cut by 3 bases, the J end by 12 bases, with 9 bases between. CDR3 sequence (DNA): TGTGCCAGTAGTATCGATCCAGGACCCCTCCACTTT. It is translated as CASSIDPGPLHF.

The chain joins TRBV7-2 to TRBJ2-3, with D possibly being TRBD2 (6 bases). V lost 8 bases and J lost 10, with 28 bases in between. The germline gives CDR1 SGHTA, CDR2 FQGNSA. The CDR3 length is 16 residues. The CDR3 nucleotides read TGTGCCAGCCAGCGGGCCTTGCCCCCAGATACGAAGGCGCAGTATTTT. Its translation is CASQRALPPDTKAQYF.

The chain combines TRBV6-5 with TRBJ2-2; the match to TRBD2 covers 10 bases. The CDR3 runs 15 residues. Trimming at V came to 6 bases and at J to 2 bases, leaving 3 bases not matched to a gene. Germline CDR1 MNHEY, CDR2 SVGAGI. CDR3 nucleotide sequence: TGTGCCAGCAGAGGACTAGCGGCTAACACCGGGGAGCTGTTTTTT. Translating gives CASRGLAANTGELFF.

To note about this clone: One junction end disagrees with the germline gene, perhaps due to a read error. The chain links TRBV7-9 to TRBJ2-7, with D perhaps matching TRBD1 (6 bases). Germline CDR1 reads SEHNR; CDR2 reads FQNEAQ (reference sequence). This CDR3 contains 14 residues. DNA of the CDR3: TGTTCCAGCAGCTTATCAGGGGCCCTCTACGAGCAGTACTTC. This translates into CSSSLSGALYEQYF.

This clone was counted once. J is TRBJ2-7 and V is TRBV12-2; the table's D call, TRBD1, has no DNA check behind it. TRBV12-2 is tagged as a pseudogene. The CDR3 contains 16 residues. The CDR3 coding sequence is TGTGCAAGTCGCTACGGGCGACAGGGGAACTCCTACGAGCAGTACTTC. Protein: CASRYGRQGNSYEQYF.

Notes on this clone: Mismatch with germline at one junction end may stem from a read error. The chain carries TRBV7-9 and TRBJ1-1; D uncertain. CDR3 length: 13 residues. The germline V gene has CDR1 SEHNR and CDR2 FQNEAQ (reference sequence). The CDR3 sequence: CSSSHYEAAEAFF. CDR3 bases: TGTTCCAGCAGCCACTACGAGGCAGCTGAAGCTTTCTTT.